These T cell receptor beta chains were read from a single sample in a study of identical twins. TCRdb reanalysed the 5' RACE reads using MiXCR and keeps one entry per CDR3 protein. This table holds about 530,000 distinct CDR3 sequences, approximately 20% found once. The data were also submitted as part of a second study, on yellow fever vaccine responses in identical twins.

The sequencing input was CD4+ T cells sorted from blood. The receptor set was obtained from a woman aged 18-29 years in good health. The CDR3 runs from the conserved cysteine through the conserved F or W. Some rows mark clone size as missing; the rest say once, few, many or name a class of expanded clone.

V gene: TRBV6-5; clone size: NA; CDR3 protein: CASSSGQTAQPQHF
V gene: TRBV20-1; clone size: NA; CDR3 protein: CSASYRDAWNEQFF
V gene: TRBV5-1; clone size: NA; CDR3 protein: CASSLESTVNTEAFF
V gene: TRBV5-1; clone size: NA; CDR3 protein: CASSWDRASYEQYF
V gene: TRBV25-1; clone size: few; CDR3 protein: CASSDRKMNTEAFF
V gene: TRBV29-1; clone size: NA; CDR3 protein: CSGGRISGTQETQYF
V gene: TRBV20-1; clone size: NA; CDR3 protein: CSARESSGGAKNIQYF
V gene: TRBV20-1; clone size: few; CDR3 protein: CSARLPPPEYNEQFF
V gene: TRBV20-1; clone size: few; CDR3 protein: CSAGTSESYEQYF
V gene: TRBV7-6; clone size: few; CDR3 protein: CASSLVDTSYEQYF
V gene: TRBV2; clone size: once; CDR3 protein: CASSERILNLNEQFF
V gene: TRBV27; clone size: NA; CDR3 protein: CASSPFGGPYNEQFF
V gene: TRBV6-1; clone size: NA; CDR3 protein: CASRKPLTGTNSPLHF
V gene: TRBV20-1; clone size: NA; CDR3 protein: CSARARSTGELFF
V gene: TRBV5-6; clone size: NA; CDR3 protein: CASSIGTLLAAFF
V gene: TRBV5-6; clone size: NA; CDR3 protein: CASSLDTGYNSPLHF
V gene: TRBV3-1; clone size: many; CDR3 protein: CASGQGQTNTGELFF
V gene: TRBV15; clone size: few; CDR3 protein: CATSRDAGTTVSGRALSYEQYF
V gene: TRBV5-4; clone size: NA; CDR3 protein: CASSTGPGGGYEQYF
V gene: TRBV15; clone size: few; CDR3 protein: CATSREGYSYNEQFF
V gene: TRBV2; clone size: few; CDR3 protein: CATDSGRVVTEQFF
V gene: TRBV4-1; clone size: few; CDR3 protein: CASSQKGGRGDTQYF
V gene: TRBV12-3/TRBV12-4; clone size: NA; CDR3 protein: CASSLTGGPSNTQYF
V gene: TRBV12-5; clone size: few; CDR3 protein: CASGGQAGSTDTQYF
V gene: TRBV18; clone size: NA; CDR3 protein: CASSPLRTDTEAFF
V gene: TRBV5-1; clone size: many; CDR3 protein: CASSLEGSGYTF
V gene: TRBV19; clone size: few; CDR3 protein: CASSPLEPQPQHF
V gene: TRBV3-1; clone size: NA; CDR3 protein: CASSQGDRVPETQYF
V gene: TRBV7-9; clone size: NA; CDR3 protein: CASSAWDRGREEQYF
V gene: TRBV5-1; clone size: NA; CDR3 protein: CASSAGGREIGEQFF
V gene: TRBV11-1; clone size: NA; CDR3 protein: CASSPAGTGAYEQYF